The present T cell receptor (beta chain) was sequenced within a study of CD8+ T cells in alopecia areata. In the study overall: Among treated patients, oral tofacitinib was administered at 5 to 10 mg twice daily.

The CDR3 has 16 amino acids. Treatment reported: oral pan-JAK inhibitor, 5-10 mg twice daily. RNA was extracted and reverse transcribed into cDNA as the sequencing template. Sequenced by immunoSEQ multiplex PCR; TCRdb stores in-frame clones only, minus some. The sample holds about 110,000 clones; around 83% are singletons and the top ten take around a quarter. Here the sequenced sample was CD8+ T cells sorted from blood, taken at week 24, from a patient treated with tofacitinib. The chain employs TRBV21-1 and TRBJ1-1; the table assigns TRBD1, which was not confirmed against the DNA. TRBV21-1 is labeled a pseudogene. The source is a human donor with alopecia areata. Here the CDR3 reads CASSKGTGRLNTEAFF. CDR3 sequence (DNA): TGTGCCAGCAGCAAAGGCACAGGGCGCCTTAACACTGAAGCTTTCTTT.